One sample yielded the 9 T cell receptor beta chains listed below, sequenced in a study of a mutant IDH1 vaccine in newly diagnosed glioma. Profiled with immunoSEQ multiplex PCR; TCRdb holds only in-frame clones, not every one. The sample includes approximately 43,000 clones, 80% to 90% of them seen just once. These TCRs' antigens remain unknown. Time point of the sample: week 35, safety follow-up. With topical imiquimod, each dose of the vaccine consisted of 300 ug of mutant IDH1 20-mer peptide. The source material was PBMCs, sampled from a glioma patient whose treatment included an IDH1 peptide vaccine. The source is a man in his forties with glioma.

The chain recombines TRBV29-1 with TRBJ2-1; D is unclear. This CDR3 region has 14 residues. Germline V gene sequence: CDR1 SQVTM, CDR2 ANQGSEA. With 3 bases removed from V and 7 bases from J, the gap between germline ends came to 16 bases. CDR3 nucleotides: TGCAGCGTTGAGGGCGTCCGAGGTATGAATGAGCAGTTCTTC. Amino acid sequence: CSVEGVRGMNEQFF.

V and J are TRBV6-6 and TRBJ1-1, with D maybe TRBD1 (5 bases). Trimming shortened V by 5 bases and J by 10 bases, and 17 bases separated the two germline ends. The CDR3 sequence is 13 residues long. Germline V CDR1 and CDR2: MNHNY, SVGAGI (reference sequence). The CDR3 sequence: CASSNPALRGAFF. Written as DNA, the CDR3 is TGTGCCAGCAGTAACCCCGCGCTGAGGGGAGCTTTCTTT.

The V and J genes are TRBV29-1 and TRBJ1-3, with D hard to call. Trimming pared 1 base from V and 4 bases from J, leaving 5 bases between. Looked up from germline, CDR1 is SQVTM and CDR2 is ANQGSEA. The CDR3 length is 12 residues. This CDR3 reads CSVEGLGNTIYF. CDR3 nucleotides: TGCAGCGTTGAAGGTCTCGGAAACACCATATATTTT.

This rearrangement joins TRBV5-1 to TRBJ1-1, with D perhaps TRBD1 (6 bases). Germline CDR1 reads SGHRS; CDR2 reads YFSETQ. The CDR3 is 15 residues long. Trimming stripped 5 bases from V and 5 bases from J, with 19 bases between. CDR3 protein: CASRTETGSYTEAFF. In DNA form, the CDR3 reads TGCGCCAGCAGAACCGAAACAGGGTCTTATACTGAAGCTTTCTTT.

J is TRBJ2-3 and V is TRBV5-4; 10 positions match TRBD2. Germline V CDR1 and CDR2: SGHNT, YYREEE (reference sequence). The CDR3 has 15 residues. V was pared by 4 bases and J by 3 bases, with 5 bases of the junction left unmatched. The DNA of the CDR3 is TGTGCCAGCAGCCTACCGGGACTAGCGACAGATACGCAGTATTTT. It is translated as CASSLPGLATDTQYF. The whole variable domain, filled in from reference TRBV5-4 and TRBJ2-3, reads ETGVTQSPTHLIKTRGQQVTLRCSSQSGHNTVSWYQQALGQGPQFIFQYYREEENGRGNFPPRFSGLQFPNYSSELNVNALELDDSALYLCASSLPGLATDTQYFGPGTRLTVL.

The rearrangement joins TRBV19 to TRBJ2-1; TRBD1 or TRBD2 may be the D gene (6 bases each). Germline-derived CDR1 and CDR2 are LNHDA and SQIVND (reference sequence). This CDR3 contains 15 residues. V lost 6 bases and J lost 5, with 17 bases in between. CDR3 sequence reads: CASRGGLRLNNEQFF. The CDR3 DNA follows: TGTGCCAGTAGGGGGGGCCTGAGGCTCAACAATGAGCAGTTCTTC.

The rearrangement uses TRBV18 and TRBJ1-1; TRBD1 matches 8 bases. The ends lost 6 bases at V and 1 base at J; junction bases unmatched: 4. This CDR3 comprises 14 residues. CDR1 KGHSH and CDR2 LQKENI come from the germline V gene. The CDR3 region is CASSQTGGNTEAFF. CDR3 coding DNA: TGTGCCAGCTCGCAAACAGGGGGGAACACTGAAGCTTTCTTT.

The chain links TRBV7-2 to TRBJ1-2; no clear D gene. The CDR3 sequence is 11 residues long. Germline CDR1 reads SGHTA; CDR2 reads FQGNSA. V was shortened by 6 bases and J by 8 bases, with 10 bases between the two germline ends. The CDR3 coding sequence is TGTGCCAGCAGGGAGGGATCGGGCTACACCTTC. Residues: CASREGSGYTF.

This chain links TRBV19 with TRBJ2-5; a possible D gene is TRBD2 (6 bases). The CDR3 extends over 14 amino acids. Trimming took 5 bases from V and 1 from J, leaving 11 bases between them. Germline loops: CDR1 LNHDA, CDR2 SQIVND (reference sequence). This CDR3 reads CASSPLGGQETQYF. CDR3 in DNA: TGTGCCAGTAGTCCCCTGGGGGGCCAAGAGACCCAGTACTTC. Together with reference TRBV19 and TRBJ2-5, the CDR3 gives the full variable domain: DGGITQSPKYLFRKEGQNVTLSCEQNLNHDAMYWYRQDPGQGLRLIYYSQIVNDFQKGDIAEGYSVSREKKESFPLTVTSAQKNPTAFYLCASSPLGGQETQYFGPGTRLLVL.